This TCR beta chain was observed in a study of control samples from healthy donors and cancer patients. TCRdb's copy holds only in-frame clones and misses some; the assay was immunoSEQ multiplex PCR. The data show under 80,000 clones, roughly 93% seen once. Germline V gene sequence: CDR1 MNHEY, CDR2 SMNVEV (reference sequence). V was shortened by 6 bases and J by 14 bases, with 11 bases between the two germline ends. This CDR3 has 11 residues. The V call is TRBV27, the J call TRBJ1-6, with D possibly TRBD1 on 5 matching bases. The sequencing sample was made of PBMCs. This receptor was taken from a woman between 35 and 50 years old with lung cancer. CDR3 DNA: TGTGCCAGCAGCGAGGGGAGGACCCTCCACTTT. Translation: CASSEGRTLHF.